This T cell receptor (beta chain) was obtained from a study of somatic mutations in cytotoxic T cells in rheumatoid arthritis. Notes on the study in general: Rheumatoid arthritis patients showed CD8+ clonality increasing with age, unlike healthy controls.

In this sample, this clone turned up once. Its antigen is not known. Sequenced by immunoSEQ multiplex PCR; TCRdb stores in-frame clones only, minus some. The sample includes about 19,000 clones, about 85% seen only once; the top ten take approximately 6.3%. Unmatched junction bases numbered 6, after V lost 3 bases and J lost 6 bases. The CDR3 loop spans 13 amino acids. Germline V lookup: CDR1 SQVTM, CDR2 ANQGSEA. This chain connects TRBV29-1 to TRBJ2-7, with 9 bases lining up with TRBD2. The sequence derives from a woman in her forties with rheumatoid arthritis. The sequencing sample was made of CD8+ T cells sorted from blood. The CDR3 DNA reads TGCAGCGTTGAGGTAGCGGGAGTCCTCGAGCAGTACTTC. It codes for CSVEVAGVLEQYF.